These 10 T cell receptor beta chains were all obtained from the same sample, sequenced in a study of identical twins (dated by TCRdb to about 2016). Libraries were made using 5' RACE. Sequencing took place on an Illumina HiSeq 2000. TCRdb took the public reads, trimmed them with fastp at Q25, ran MiXCR for clone calling and kept in-frame beta chains. Each CDR3 protein appears once, grouped with its most common genes and DNA. The sample table lists hundreds of thousands of distinct CDR3 sequences, 9% to 15% of them with a count of one. The top ten clonotypes cover 7.2% of the sample. The same sample was also used in a study of yellow fever vaccine responses in identical twins.

The sample taken for sequencing was CD8+ T cells sorted from blood. The origin of the receptors is a woman between 18 and 29 years old in good health.

This clonotype showed up many times. V is TRBV12-3 or TRBV12-4 and J is TRBJ2-1; 9 bases match TRBD1. The junction had 13 bases not matched to a gene; V was cut back by 7 bases and J by 9 bases. The CDR3 is 15 residues long. In DNA form, the CDR3 reads TGTGCCAGCAACCTTGGGGGACAGGGAGGAGTTGAGCAGTTCTTC. Encoded protein: CASNLGGQGGVEQFF.

The CDR3 DNA reads as TGTGCCAGCAGCCAAGATATGGGGGGGACCACAGATACGCAGTATTTT. This gives the protein CASSQDMGGTTDTQYF. The chain joins TRBV3-1 to TRBJ2-3; the match to TRBD2 covers 7 bases. CDR1 is LGHDT, CDR2 YNNKEL, per germline (reference sequence). V was pared by 0 bases and J by 2 bases, with 5 bases of the junction left unmatched. The CDR3 runs 16 residues.

This chain links TRBV6-5 with TRBJ2-7; D is uncertain. CDR1 and CDR2 (germline): MNHEY, SVGAGI. With 2 bases removed from V and 5 bases from J, the gap between germline ends came to 7 bases. The CDR3 contains 12 residues. Here the CDR3 DNA reads TGTGCCAGCAGTTACGAAGGTCACGAGCAGTACTTC. This translates into CASSYEGHEQYF.

This clonotype was counted a few times. The chain couples TRBV7-2 to TRBJ2-7, with 10 bases lining up with TRBD2. Losses at the gene ends were 5 bases for V and 6 bases for J; bases not matched to a gene: 10. In germline, CDR1 is SGHTA, CDR2 FQGNSA. The CDR3 spans 15 residues. For the CDR3, the DNA is TGTGCCAGCAGCCCGACCTTAGCGGGAGGTGGCGAGCAGTACTTC. Amino acids: CASSPTLAGGGEQYF. The complete variable domain, with remaining parts taken from reference TRBV7-2 and TRBJ2-7, reads GAGVSQSPSNKVTEKGKDVELRCDPISGHTALYWYRQSLGQGLEFLIYFQGNSAPDKSGLPSDRFSAERTGGSVSTLTIQRTQQEDSAVYLCASSPTLAGGGEQYFGPGTRLTVT.

This clonotype was found a few times. The J gene is TRBJ2-7, the V gene TRBV20-1, with 9 positions matching TRBD1. CDR1 DFQATT and CDR2 SNEGSKA come from the germline V gene (reference sequence). V lost 5 bases, J lost 2 bases, and 10 bases stayed unmatched. CDR3 length: 15 residues. The CDR3 DNA is TGCAGTGCTGCCCCCGGGGACAGGGTTCCCTACGAGCAGTACTTC. It yields the protein CSAAPGDRVPYEQYF.

The V call is TRBV12-3 or TRBV12-4, the J call TRBJ2-7; D gene uncertain. V lost 6 bases and J 0 bases, leaving 9 bases between the germline ends. The CDR3 covers 13 residues. In DNA, the CDR3 is TGTGCCAGCAGCCCCCCCGCCTCCTACGAGCAGTACTTC. This gives the protein CASSPPASYEQYF.

This clonotype was picked up a small number of times. The V call is TRBV20-1, the J call TRBJ2-3, with D perhaps TRBD2 (6 bases). V lost 3 bases and J lost 6, with 22 bases in between. Germline assignment: CDR1 DFQATT and CDR2 SNEGSKA (reference sequence). There are 16 residues in the CDR3. The CDR3: CSASPTSRSGSDTQYF. The CDR3 DNA follows: TGCAGTGCTAGCCCTACTAGCAGGTCGGGTTCGGATACGCAGTATTTT.

This clonotype was counted many times. V gene TRBV11-2 combines with J gene TRBJ2-1, with TRBD2 matching 8 bases. Per germline, CDR1 SGHAT and CDR2 FQNNGV. Unmatched junction bases numbered 8, after V lost 5 bases and J lost 2 bases. This CDR3 contains 16 residues. The CDR3 DNA reads TGTGCCAGCAGCCTACTAGCGGAAGCTGCCTACAATGAGCAGTTCTTC. Translating gives CASSLLAEAAYNEQFF.

The chain combines TRBV14 with TRBJ2-4; no firm D call. V dropped 0 bases and J dropped 8 bases, with 14 bases sitting between them. There are 15 residues in the CDR3. Germline CDR1 is SGHDN and CDR2 is FVKESK. The CDR3 here is CASSQDSAALDIQYF. DNA of the CDR3: TGTGCCAGCAGCCAAGATTCGGCAGCCTTGGACATTCAGTACTTC.

The gene calls are TRBV4-1 and TRBJ1-2; TRBD1 matches 8 bases. This CDR3 is 14 amino acids long. The trim removed 0 bases at V and 10 bases at J, leaving 7 bases unmatched. Per germline, CDR1 MGHRA and CDR2 YSYEKL. CDR3 coding DNA: TGCGCCAGCAGCCAAGATGGACAGGGTTTTGACTACACCTTC. Its translation is CASSQDGQGFDYTF.